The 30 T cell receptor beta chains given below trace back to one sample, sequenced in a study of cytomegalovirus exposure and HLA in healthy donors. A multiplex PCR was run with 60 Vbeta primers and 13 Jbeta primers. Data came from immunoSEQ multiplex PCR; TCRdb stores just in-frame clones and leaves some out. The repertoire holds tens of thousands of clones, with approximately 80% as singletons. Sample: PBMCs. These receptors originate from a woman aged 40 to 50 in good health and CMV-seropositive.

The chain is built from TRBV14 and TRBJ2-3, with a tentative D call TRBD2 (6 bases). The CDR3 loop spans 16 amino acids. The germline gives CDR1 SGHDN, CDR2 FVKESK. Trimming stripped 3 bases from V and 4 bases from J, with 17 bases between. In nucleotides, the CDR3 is TGTGCCAGCAGCCAGGGACTCTTCTCTTCAGCAGATACGCAGTATTTT. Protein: CASSQGLFSSADTQYF.

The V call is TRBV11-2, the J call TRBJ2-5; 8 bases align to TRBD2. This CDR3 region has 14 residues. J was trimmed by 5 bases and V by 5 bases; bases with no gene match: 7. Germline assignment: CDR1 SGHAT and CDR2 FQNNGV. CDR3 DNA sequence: TGTGCCAGCAGCCCATGGGCTAGCGGGGAGACCCAGTACTTC. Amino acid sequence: CASSPWASGETQYF.

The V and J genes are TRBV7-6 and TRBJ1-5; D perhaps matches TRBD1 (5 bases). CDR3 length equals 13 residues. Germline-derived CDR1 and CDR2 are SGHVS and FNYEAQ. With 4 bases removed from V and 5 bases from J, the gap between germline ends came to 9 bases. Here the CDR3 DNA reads TGTGCCAGCAGCTACTGGGGCGATCAGCCCCAGCATTTT. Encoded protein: CASSYWGDQPQHF.

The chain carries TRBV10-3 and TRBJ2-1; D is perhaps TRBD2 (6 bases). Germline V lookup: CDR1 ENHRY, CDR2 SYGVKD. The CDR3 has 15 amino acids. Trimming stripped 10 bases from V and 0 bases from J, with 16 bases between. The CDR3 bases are TGTGCCAGCCGGGGGACTGGCAGCTCCTACAATGAGCAGTTCTTC. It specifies CASRGTGSSYNEQFF.

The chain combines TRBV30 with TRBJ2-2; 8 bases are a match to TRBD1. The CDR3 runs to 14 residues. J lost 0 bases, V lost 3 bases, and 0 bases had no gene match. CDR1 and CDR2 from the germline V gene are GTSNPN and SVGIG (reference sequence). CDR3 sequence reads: CAWRQGANTGELFF. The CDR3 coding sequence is TGTGCCTGGAGACAGGGGGCGAACACCGGGGAGCTGTTTTTT.

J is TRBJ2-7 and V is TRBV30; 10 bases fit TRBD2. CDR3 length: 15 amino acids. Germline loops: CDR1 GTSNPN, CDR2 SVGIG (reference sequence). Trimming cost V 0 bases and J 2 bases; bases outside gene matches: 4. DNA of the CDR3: TGTGCCTGGAGTGTACTAGCGGGGACTACCTACGAGCAGTACTTC. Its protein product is CAWSVLAGTTYEQYF. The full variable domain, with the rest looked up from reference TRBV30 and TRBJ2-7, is SQTIHQWPATLVQPVGSPLSLECTVEGTSNPNLYWYRQAAGRGLQLLFYSVGIGQISSEVPQNLSASRPQDRQFILSSKKLLLSDSGFYLCAWSVLAGTTYEQYFGPGTRLTVT.

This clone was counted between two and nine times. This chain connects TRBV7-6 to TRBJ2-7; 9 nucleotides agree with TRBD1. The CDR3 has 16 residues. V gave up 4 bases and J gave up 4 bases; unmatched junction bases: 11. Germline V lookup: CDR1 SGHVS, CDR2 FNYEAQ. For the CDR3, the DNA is TGTGCCAGCAGCTCGGCCCGGGACAGGGTTTCGTACGAGCAGTACTTC. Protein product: CASSSARDRVSYEQYF.

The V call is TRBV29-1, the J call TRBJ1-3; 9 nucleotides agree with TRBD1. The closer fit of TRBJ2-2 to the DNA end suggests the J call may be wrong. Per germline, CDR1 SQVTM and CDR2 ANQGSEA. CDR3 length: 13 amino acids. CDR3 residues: CSGRQGDTGELFF. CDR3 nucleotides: TGCAGCGGTCGACAGGGGGACACCGGGGAGCTGTTTTTT.

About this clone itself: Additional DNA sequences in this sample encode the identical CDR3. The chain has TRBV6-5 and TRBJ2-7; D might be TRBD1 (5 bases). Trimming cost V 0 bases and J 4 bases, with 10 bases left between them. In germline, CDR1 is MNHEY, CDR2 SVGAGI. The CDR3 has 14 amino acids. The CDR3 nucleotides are TGTGCCAGCAGTTACTCAAGGGGCTCGTACGAGCAGTACTTC. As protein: CASSYSRGSYEQYF.

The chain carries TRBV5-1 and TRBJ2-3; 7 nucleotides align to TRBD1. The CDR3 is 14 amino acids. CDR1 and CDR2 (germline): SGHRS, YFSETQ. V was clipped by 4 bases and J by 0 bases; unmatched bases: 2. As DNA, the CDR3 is TGCGCCAGCAGCGGGGACAGTAGCACAGATACGCAGTATTTT. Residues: CASSGDSSTDTQYF.

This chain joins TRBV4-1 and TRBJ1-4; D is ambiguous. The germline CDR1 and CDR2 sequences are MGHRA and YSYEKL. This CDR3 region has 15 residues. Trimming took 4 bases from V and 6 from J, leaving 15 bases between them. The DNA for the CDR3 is TGCGCCAGCAGCCGGGCAGACAATTTGGATGAAAAACTGTTTTTT. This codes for CASSRADNLDEKLFF.

CDR3 residues: CASSTWGQGFDEQYF. CDR3 in DNA: TGTGCCAGCTCCACGTGGGGACAGGGCTTCGACGAGCAGTACTTC. The chain is built from TRBV11-2 and TRBJ2-7, with TRBD1 matching over 9 bases. This CDR3 region has 15 residues. J gave up 5 bases and V 8 bases, and 13 bases lay outside the gene matches. Germline CDR1 and CDR2: SGHAT and FQNNGV.

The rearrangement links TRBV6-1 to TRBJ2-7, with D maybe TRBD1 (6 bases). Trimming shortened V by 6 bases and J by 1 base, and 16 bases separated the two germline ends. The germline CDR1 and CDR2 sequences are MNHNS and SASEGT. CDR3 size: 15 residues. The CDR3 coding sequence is TGTGCCAGCAGCCTACAGGGTTTCGGGTCCTACGAGCAGTACTTC. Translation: CASSLQGFGSYEQYF.

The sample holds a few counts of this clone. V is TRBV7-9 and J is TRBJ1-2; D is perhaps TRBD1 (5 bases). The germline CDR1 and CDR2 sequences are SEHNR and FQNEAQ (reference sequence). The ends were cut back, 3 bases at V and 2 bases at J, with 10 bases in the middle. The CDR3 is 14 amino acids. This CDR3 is CASSFSQANYGYTF. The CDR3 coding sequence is TGTGCCAGCAGCTTCTCACAGGCGAACTATGGCTACACCTTC.

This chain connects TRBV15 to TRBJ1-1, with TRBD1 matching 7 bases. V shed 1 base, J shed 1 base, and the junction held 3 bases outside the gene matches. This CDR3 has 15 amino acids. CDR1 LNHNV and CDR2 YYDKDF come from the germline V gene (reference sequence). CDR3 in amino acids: CATSRGSGGNTEAFF. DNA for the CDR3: TGTGCCACCAGCAGAGGCTCAGGGGGGAACACTGAAGCTTTCTTT.

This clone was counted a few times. For the CDR3, the DNA is TGCGCCAGCAGCCGGACTGTAGCTAATGAAAAACTGTTTTTT. Translated, it gives CASSRTVANEKLFF. This chain joins TRBV4-3 and TRBJ1-4; D remains unclear. V lost 4 bases, J lost 3 bases, and 9 bases lay in between. Germline V CDR1 and CDR2: LGHNA, YSLEER. This CDR3 spans 14 amino acids.

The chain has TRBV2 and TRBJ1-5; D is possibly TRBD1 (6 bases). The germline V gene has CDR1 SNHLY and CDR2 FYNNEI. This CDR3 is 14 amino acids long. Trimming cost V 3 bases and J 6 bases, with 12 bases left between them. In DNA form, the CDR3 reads TGTGCCAGCAGTGATTTCCCAGGGGTTCAGCCCCAGCATTTT. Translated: CASSDFPGVQPQHF.

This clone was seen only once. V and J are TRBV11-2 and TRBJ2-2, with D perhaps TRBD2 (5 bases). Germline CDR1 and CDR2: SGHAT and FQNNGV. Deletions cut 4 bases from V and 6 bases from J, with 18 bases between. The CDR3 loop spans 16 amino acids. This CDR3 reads CASSWNSFGKAGELFF. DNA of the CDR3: TGTGCCAGCAGCTGGAATTCATTCGGGAAGGCCGGGGAGCTGTTTTTT.

The DNA of the CDR3 is TGTGCCAGCTCCCGTGGGCGGGTGATCACAGATACGCAGTATTTT. The encoded protein is CASSRGRVITDTQYF. J is TRBJ2-3 and V is TRBV18; perhaps TRBD2 as D (5 bases). CDR1 and CDR2 (germline): KGHSH, LQKENI. The CDR3 is 15 residues long. Trimming cost V 6 bases and J 2 bases, with 15 bases left between them.

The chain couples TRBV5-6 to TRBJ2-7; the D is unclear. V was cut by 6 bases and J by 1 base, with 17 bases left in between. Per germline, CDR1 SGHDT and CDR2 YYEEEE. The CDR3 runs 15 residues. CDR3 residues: CASTPGVALSYEQYF. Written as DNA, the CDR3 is TGTGCCAGCACACCAGGCGTGGCCCTTTCCTACGAGCAGTACTTC.

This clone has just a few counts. CDR3 amino acids: CASSPQTSSYNSPLHF. For the CDR3, the DNA is TGTGCCAGCAGTCCTCAGACAAGCTCCTATAATTCACCCCTCCACTTT. The chain is built from TRBV27 and TRBJ1-6, with D uncertain. V was shortened by 5 bases and J by 0 bases, with 11 bases between the two germline ends. Germline values: CDR1 MNHEY, CDR2 SMNVEV (reference sequence). This CDR3 spans 16 amino acids.

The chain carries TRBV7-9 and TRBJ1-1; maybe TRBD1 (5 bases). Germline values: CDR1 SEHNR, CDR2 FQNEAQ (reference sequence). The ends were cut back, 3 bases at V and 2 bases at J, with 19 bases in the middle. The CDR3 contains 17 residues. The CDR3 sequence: CASSFFLGQGLNTEAFF. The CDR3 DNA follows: TGTGCCAGCAGCTTTTTCCTGGGCCAGGGCTTAAACACTGAAGCTTTCTTT.

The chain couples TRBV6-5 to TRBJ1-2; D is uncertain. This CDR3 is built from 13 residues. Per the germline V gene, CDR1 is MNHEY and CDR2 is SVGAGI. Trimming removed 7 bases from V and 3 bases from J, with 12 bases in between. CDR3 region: CASTRGVDYGYTF. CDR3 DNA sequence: TGTGCCAGCACCCGGGGAGTTGACTATGGCTACACCTTC.

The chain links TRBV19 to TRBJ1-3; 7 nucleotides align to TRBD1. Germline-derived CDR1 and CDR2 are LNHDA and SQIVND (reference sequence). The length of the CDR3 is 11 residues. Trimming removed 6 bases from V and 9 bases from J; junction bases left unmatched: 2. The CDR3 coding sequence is TGTGCCAGTAGGACAGGGATCACCATATATTTT. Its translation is CASRTGITIYF. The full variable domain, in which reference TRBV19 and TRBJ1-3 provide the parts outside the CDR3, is DGGITQSPKYLFRKEGQNVTLSCEQNLNHDAMYWYRQDPGQGLRLIYYSQIVNDFQKGDIAEGYSVSREKKESFPLTVTSAQKNPTAFYLCASRTGITIYFGEGSWLTVV.

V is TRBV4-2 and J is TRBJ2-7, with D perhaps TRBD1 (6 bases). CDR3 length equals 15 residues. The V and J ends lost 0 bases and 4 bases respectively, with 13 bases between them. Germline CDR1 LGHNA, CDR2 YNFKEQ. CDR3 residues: CASSQDGDIKYEQYF. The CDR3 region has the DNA TGTGCCAGCAGCCAAGACGGGGACATCAAGTACGAGCAGTACTTC.

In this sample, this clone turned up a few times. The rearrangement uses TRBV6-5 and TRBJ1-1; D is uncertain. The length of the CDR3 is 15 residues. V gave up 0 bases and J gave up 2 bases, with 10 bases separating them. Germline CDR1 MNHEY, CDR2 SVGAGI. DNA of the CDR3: TGTGCCAGCAGTTACTCAGGAGGGCCAAACACTGAAGCTTTCTTT. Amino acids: CASSYSGGPNTEAFF.

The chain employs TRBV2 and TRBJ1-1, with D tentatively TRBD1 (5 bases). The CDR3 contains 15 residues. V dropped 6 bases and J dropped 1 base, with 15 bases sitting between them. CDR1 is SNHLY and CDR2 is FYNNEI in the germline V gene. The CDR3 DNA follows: TGTGCCAGCAGCGTCCAGGGTCTCGGGAACACTGAAGCTTTCTTT. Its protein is CASSVQGLGNTEAFF.

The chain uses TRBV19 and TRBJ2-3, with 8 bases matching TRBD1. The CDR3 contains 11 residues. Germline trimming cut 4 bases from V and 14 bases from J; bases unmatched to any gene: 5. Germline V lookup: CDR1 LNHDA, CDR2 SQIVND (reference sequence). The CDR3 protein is CASSTAGGLYF. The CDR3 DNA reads TGTGCCAGTAGTACGGCAGGGGGCTTGTATTTT.

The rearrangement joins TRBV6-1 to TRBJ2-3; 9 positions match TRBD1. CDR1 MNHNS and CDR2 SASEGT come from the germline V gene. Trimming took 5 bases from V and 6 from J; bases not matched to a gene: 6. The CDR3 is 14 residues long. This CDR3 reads CASSPGQGIDTQYF. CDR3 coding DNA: TGTGCCAGCAGTCCGGGACAGGGAATTGATACGCAGTATTTT.

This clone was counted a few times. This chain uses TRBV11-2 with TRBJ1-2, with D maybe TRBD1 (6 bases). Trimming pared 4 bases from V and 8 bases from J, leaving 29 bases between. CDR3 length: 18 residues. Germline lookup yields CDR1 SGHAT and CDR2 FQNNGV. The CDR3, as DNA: TGTGCCAGCAGCTCCCTCCAAGGGACAAGTTATCGGGTTAAGGGCTACACCTTC. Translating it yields CASSSLQGTSYRVKGYTF.